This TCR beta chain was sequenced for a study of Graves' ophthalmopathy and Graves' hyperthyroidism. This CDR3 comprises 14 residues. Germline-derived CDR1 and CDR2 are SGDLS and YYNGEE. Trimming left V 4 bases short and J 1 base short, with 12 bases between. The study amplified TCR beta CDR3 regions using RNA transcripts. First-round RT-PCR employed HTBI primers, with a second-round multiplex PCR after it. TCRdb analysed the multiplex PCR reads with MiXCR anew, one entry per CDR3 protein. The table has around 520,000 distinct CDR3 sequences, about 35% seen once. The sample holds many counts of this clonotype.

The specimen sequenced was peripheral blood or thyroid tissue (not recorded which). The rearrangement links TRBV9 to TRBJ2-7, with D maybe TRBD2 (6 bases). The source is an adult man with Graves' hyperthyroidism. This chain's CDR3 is CASSPPGGSYEQYF. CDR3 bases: TGTGCCAGCAGCCCCCCCGGAGGGTCCTACGAGCAGTACTTC.